This T cell receptor beta chain was captured by sequencing in a study of shared clonotypes between healthy human individuals. General observations from the study: Only blood was sampled; tissue repertoires likely differ.

The table came from immunoSEQ multiplex PCR; TCRdb's copy has only in-frame clones and leaves some out. The sample has over 400,000 clones; approximately 84% are singletons. This clone was recorded once. Its antigen is not known. Germline V gives CDR1 LGHNA, CDR2 YNFKEQ. The CDR3 has 17 residues. V lost 1 base to trimming and J lost 8 bases, with 22 bases between them. The chain is built from TRBV4-2 and TRBJ2-3; possibly TRBD2 for D (7 bases). Sequencing was carried out using PBMCs. The sequence derives from a woman between 40 and 55 years old in good health. Some clones in this sample may be carry-over from other donors' samples. The CDR3 loop is CASSQAMGGGPGGTQYF. CDR3 DNA sequence: TGTGCCAGCAGCCAAGCCATGGGAGGGGGGCCCGGAGGTACGCAGTATTTT.